The rows below give T cell receptor beta chains drawn from one sample of a study of cytomegalovirus exposure and HLA in healthy donors. TCRdb's table, derived via immunoSEQ multiplex PCR, lists solely in-frame clones and lacks some. The sample has about 77,000 clones; approximately 78% are singletons. The sample consisted of PBMCs. Receptors were obtained from a man between 40 and 49 years old in good health and CMV-seronegative. Both conserved end residues are part of each CDR3. D genes are given only for firm matches. Expanded clones get a size class; other rows say once, few or many, or leave the size out.

j_gene,abundance,v_gene,d_gene,CDR3nt,CDR3aa
TRBJ1-1,NA,TRBV4-3,NA,TGCGCCAGCAGCCAAGACAGGACTGAAGCTTTCTTT,CASSQDRTEAFF
TRBJ1-5,NA,TRBV27,TRBD1,TGTGCCAGCAGTTTACAGGGGGCGACGGGCCAGCCCCAGCATTTT,CASSLQGATGQPQHF
TRBJ1-1,once,TRBV6-6,TRBD1,TGTGCCAGCAGTTACTCCCTTGACAACAGGGGAACTGAAGCTTTCTTT,CASSYSLDNRGTEAFF
TRBJ2-1,NA,TRBV4-3,NA,TGCGCCAGCAGCCCCAGTTCGGGTAACCCCTACAATGAGCAGTTCTTC,CASSPSSGNPYNEQFF
TRBJ1-5,NA,TRBV28,NA,TGTGCTACCCAGGTGACCAGTCAGCCCCAGCATTTT,CATQVTSQPQHF
TRBJ1-5,NA,TRBV7-2,TRBD1,TGTGCCAGCAGCTCGACAGGGACGGGGCAGCCCCAGCATTTT,CASSSTGTGQPQHF
TRBJ1-3,NA,TRBV7-9,NA,TGTGCCAGCAGCATCAACTCTGGAAACACCATATATTTT,CASSINSGNTIYF
TRBJ2-3,NA,TRBV5-8,NA,TGTGCCAGCAGCCAAGACAGGAAATTCCAGGGGAGCACAGATACGCAGTATTTT,CASSQDRKFQGSTDTQYF
TRBJ2-5,NA,TRBV5-6,NA,TGTGCCAGCAGCTTGAAGGGGGGGTGGGGGGAAGAGACCCAGTACTTC,CASSLKGGWGEETQYF
TRBJ2-3,NA,TRBV10-2,NA,TGCGCCAGCAGCCGCCCCCAGAGCGCAGATACGCAGTATTTT,CASSRPQSADTQYF
TRBJ2-5,NA,TRBV19,TRBD1,TGTGCCAGTAGTATCGCGACAGGGGTTACGGAGACCCAGTACTTC,CASSIATGVTETQYF
TRBJ2-1,NA,TRBV30,TRBD2,TGTGCCTGGAGTAGGCGGGGGAACAATGAGCAGTTCTTC,CAWSRRGNNEQFF
TRBJ2-5,NA,TRBV27,TRBD2,TGTGCCAGCAGTTCTCGGACTAGCGGGGCCTCCCAAGAGACCCAGTACTTC,CASSSRTSGASQETQYF
TRBJ2-1,NA,TRBV7-2,NA,TGTGCCAGCAGCTTATTTAGCTCCTACAATGAGCAGTTCTTC,CASSLFSSYNEQFF
TRBJ2-7,NA,TRBV23-1,TRBD1,TGCGCCAGCAGTCATCCCAGGGGGCATGAGCAGTACTTC,CASSHPRGHEQYF
TRBJ2-3,once,TRBV7-2,NA,TGTGCCACCGAAAGGGGAGGCCAGAGGGCAGATACGCAGTATTTT,CATERGGQRADTQYF
TRBJ1-5,NA,TRBV27,TRBD1,TGTGCCAGCAGGGGACAGGGGGCTCAGCCCCAGCATTTT,CASRGQGAQPQHF
TRBJ1-1,NA,TRBV10-3,NA,TGTGCCATCAGTCGGGGGGACGGAGTACACACTGAAGCTTTCTTT,CAISRGDGVHTEAFF
TRBJ2-7,NA,TRBV9,TRBD2,TGTGCCAGCAGCGTAAGCGGGAGTTTCGAGCAGTACTTC,CASSVSGSFEQYF
TRBJ2-7,NA,TRBV28,TRBD1,TGTGCCAGCACCGACAGGGGGCGCATCAGCTACGAGCAGTACTTC,CASTDRGRISYEQYF
TRBJ2-7,NA,TRBV13,TRBD1,TGTGCCAGCAGCCCCCCTCTTTCCGGGACAGGGGTCTACGAGCAGTACTTC,CASSPPLSGTGVYEQYF
TRBJ2-5,NA,TRBV5-1,TRBD1,TGCGCCAGCAGAACGGACAGGGGGCGAGAGACCCAGTACTTC,CASRTDRGRETQYF